The next 8 T cell receptor beta chains were all read from a single sample in a study of cytotoxic CD8 clonotypes in ibrutinib-treated CLL. The table came from immunoSEQ multiplex PCR; TCRdb's copy has only in-frame clones and leaves some out. The sample includes roughly 70,000 clones, 90% of them seen just once. Sequenced material: PBMCs, taken after 12 months of ibrutinib treatment. Receptor source: a human donor with chronic lymphocytic leukemia.

This rearrangement joins TRBV28 to TRBJ2-7, with D possibly TRBD2 on 6 matching bases. The CDR3 extends over 15 amino acids. The germline V gene encodes CDR1 MDHEN and CDR2 SYDVKM. Trimming pared 6 bases from V and 0 bases from J, leaving 15 bases between. CDR3 in DNA: TGTGCCAGCAGCAGGGTTGGGGGGAGCTCCTACGAGCAGTACTTC. It translates to CASSRVGGSSYEQYF. Full variable domain (remainder filled in from reference TRBV28 and TRBJ2-7): DVKVTQSSRYLVKRTGEKVFLECVQDMDHENMFWYRQDPGLGLRLIYFSYDVKMKEKGDIPEGYSVSREKKERFSLILESASTNQTSMYLCASSRVGGSSYEQYFGPGTRLTVT.

This clone has a single count. The chain carries TRBV11-2 and TRBJ1-1; 9 positions agree with TRBD1. V was pared by 5 bases and J by 6 bases, with 13 bases of the junction left unmatched. The CDR3 contains 16 residues. Germline CDR1 reads SGHAT; CDR2 reads FQNNGV. The CDR3 region is CASSPRTGVRTSEAFF. CDR3 bases: TGTGCCAGCAGCCCCCGGACAGGGGTAAGAACGTCTGAAGCTTTCTTT.

This clone is a singleton in its sample. The rearrangement joins TRBV2 to TRBJ2-3, with 7 bases matching TRBD1. CDR3 length: 14 amino acids. Looked up from germline, CDR1 is SNHLY and CDR2 is FYNNEI. V was clipped by 4 bases and J by 6 bases; unmatched bases: 7. The CDR3 nucleotides read TGTGCCAGCAGTGGTGACAGGGAAAACGATACGCAGTATTTT. Its translation is CASSGDRENDTQYF.

The chain recombines TRBV29-1 with TRBJ1-3; 10 bases match TRBD1. The CDR3 contains 12 residues. CDR1 is SQVTM, CDR2 ANQGSEA, per germline. V gave up 6 bases and J gave up 8 bases; unmatched junction bases: 4. The CDR3 region has the DNA TGCAGCGTCGCCGGACAGGGGGACACCATATATTTT. Its translation: CSVAGQGDTIYF.

The gene calls are TRBV5-1 and TRBJ1-2; no firm D call. CDR1 is SGHRS and CDR2 is YFSETQ in the germline V gene. The CDR3 runs 14 residues. V was trimmed by 0 bases and J by 2 bases, leaving 8 bases between them. In nucleotides, the CDR3 is TGCGCCAGCAGCTTGGATCCCGTGAACTATGGCTACACCTTC. Translated: CASSLDPVNYGYTF.

The chain uses TRBV5-1 and TRBJ1-3, with TRBD1 matching 8 bases. V shed 3 bases and J 4 bases; nucleotides not matched to a gene: 6. Per the germline V gene, CDR1 is SGHRS and CDR2 is YFSETQ. The CDR3 runs to 15 residues. DNA for the CDR3: TGCGCCAGCAGCTCGACAGGGGTATCCGGAAACACCATATATTTT. This codes for CASSSTGVSGNTIYF.

This chain connects TRBV9 to TRBJ2-1, with 8 bases lining up with TRBD2. Germline-derived CDR1 and CDR2 are SGDLS and YYNGEE. Losses at the gene ends were 3 bases for V and 8 bases for J; bases not matched to a gene: 19. This CDR3 contains 18 residues. The CDR3, as DNA: TGTGCCAGCAGCGGACCCAGTATGCGGGAGGTGATTGTCGATGAGCAGTTCTTC. Translation gives CASSGPSMREVIVDEQFF. The full variable domain, in which reference TRBV9 and TRBJ2-1 provide the parts outside the CDR3, is DSGVTQTPKHLITATGQRVTLRCSPRSGDLSVYWYQQSLDQGLQFLIQYYNGEERAKGNILERFSAQQFPDLHSELNLSSLELGDSALYFCASSGPSMREVIVDEQFFGPGTRLTVL.

The chain combines TRBV5-4 with TRBJ1-2; D perhaps matches TRBD1 (6 bases). CDR3 length: 14 amino acids. V shed 0 bases and J shed 0 bases, with 6 bases lying between them. Germline CDR1 is SGHNT and CDR2 is YYREEE (reference sequence). The CDR3, as DNA: TGTGCCAGCAGCTTGGACAGGGCTAACTATGGCTACACCTTC. This sequence encodes CASSLDRANYGYTF.